These T cell receptor beta chains were read from a single sample in a study of graft-versus-host responses after intestinal transplantation. The antigens of these receptors remain unknown. Using immunoSEQ multiplex PCR, the repertoire was profiled, and TCRdb retains in-frame clones only, with some absent. The sample lists about 120,000 clones; 90% were seen once. The input for sequencing was unstimulated CD4+ T cells sorted from spleen or lymph node cells, taken before intestinal transplant. Every receptor here comes from a human donor who received an intestinal transplant. Each CDR3 is given with its conserved first and last residue. The D gene is left open where the match is weak. Where a row states a size, it is once, few, many or the class of an expanded clone; other rows omit it.

>-|13|TRBJ1-2|TRBV2|-
CASRDPGRYGYTF
TGTGCCAGCAGGGATCCCGGGAGGTATGGCTACACCTTC
>-|14|TRBJ1-1|TRBV6-5|-
CASSYSQGNTEAFF
TGTGCCAGCAGTTACTCACAGGGGAACACTGAAGCTTTCTTT
>-|17|TRBJ2-2|TRBV27|TRBD2
CASARPGLAGWTGELFF
TGTGCCAGCGCCAGACCGGGACTAGCGGGATGGACCGGGGAGCTGTTTTTT
>-|15|TRBJ2-1|TRBV5-1|-
CASSPRGNNYNEQFF
TGCGCCAGCAGTCCTCGCGGTAACAACTACAATGAGCAGTTCTTC
>-|14|TRBJ2-7|TRBV7-2|-
CASSPRTAPYEQYF
TGTGCCAGCAGCCCCCGGACAGCTCCTTACGAGCAGTACTTC
>-|12|TRBJ1-2|TRBV6-1|-
CASSQGWNGYTF
TGTGCCAGCAGTCAGGGGTGGAATGGCTACACCTTC
>-|15|TRBJ2-7|TRBV21-1|-
CASSSTSSRAYEQYF
TGTGCCAGCAGCTCGACGTCCTCTCGGGCCTACGAGCAGTACTTC
>-|15|TRBJ2-7|TRBV6-5|TRBD1
CASSYGDRGTYEQYF
TGTGCCAGCAGTTATGGGGACAGGGGTACCTACGAGCAGTACTTC
>-|16|TRBJ2-7|TRBV5-1|-
CASSLEAGDVNYEQYF
TGCGCCAGCAGCTTGGAGGCAGGGGACGTCAACTACGAGCAGTACTTC
>-|12|TRBJ1-2|TRBV6-6|-
CASSYDTFGYTF
TGTGCCAGCAGTTACGACACTTTCGGCTACACCTTC
>-|13|TRBJ2-7|TRBV6-1|TRBD1
CASSRDRVREQYF
TGTGCCAGCAGCCGGGACAGGGTTCGCGAGCAGTACTTC
>-|15|TRBJ1-1|TRBV6-6|TRBD1
CASSREHRGRFEAFF
TGTGCCAGCAGTAGAGAGCACAGGGGCCGATTCGAAGCTTTCTTT
>-|14|TRBJ2-7|TRBV19|TRBD1
CASRTGGVRGEQYF
TGTGCCAGTAGGACAGGGGGCGTCCGGGGCGAGCAGTACTTC
>-|15|TRBJ2-7|TRBV6-5|TRBD1
CASSSYGTGRHEQYF
TGTGCCAGCAGTTCGTACGGGACAGGGCGCCACGAGCAGTACTTC
>once|11|TRBJ1-1|TRBV30|-
CAWGGDTEAFF
TGTGCCTGGGGCGGCGACACTGAAGCTTTCTTT
>-|15|TRBJ2-3|TRBV4-1|TRBD2
CASRQLAEPTDTQYF
TGCGCCAGCAGGCAACTAGCGGAGCCGACAGATACGCAGTATTTT
>-|15|TRBJ2-3|TRBV10-3|TRBD1
CAIWGTGLSTDTQYF
TGTGCCATTTGGGGGACAGGGTTGAGCACAGATACGCAGTATTTT
>-|14|TRBJ2-2|TRBV28|-
CASSFSQGAGELFF
TGTGCCAGCAGTTTTTCTCAGGGTGCCGGGGAGCTGTTTTTT
>-|16|TRBJ1-2|TRBV5-6|TRBD1
CASSLARNAGGYGYTF
TGTGCCAGCAGCTTGGCCAGGAACGCAGGGGGCTATGGCTACACCTTC
>-|15|TRBJ2-1|TRBV5-1|-
CASSLATGSGNEQFF
TGCGCCAGCAGCTTGGCTACAGGATCAGGGAATGAGCAGTTCTTC
>-|17|TRBJ2-5|TRBV18|TRBD1
CASSPDRDRGYQETQYF
TGTGCCAGCTCACCCGACCGGGACAGGGGGTACCAAGAGACCCAGTACTTC
>once|13|TRBJ2-7|TRBV30|-
CAWSVRQDHEQYF
TGTGCCTGGAGTGTACGACAGGACCACGAGCAGTACTTC
>few|14|TRBJ2-5|TRBV29-1|-
CSVEFFVGRETQYF
TGCAGCGTTGAGTTTTTTGTAGGGAGAGAGACCCAGTACTTC
>-|16|TRBJ1-3|TRBV21-1|-
CASSSPLTTSGNTIYF
TGTGCCAGCAGCTCCCCCCTTACAACCTCTGGAAACACCATATATTTT
>-|10|TRBJ1-2|TRBV20-1|-
CSASTGYGTF
TGCAGTGCTAGCACAGGATACGGCACCTTC
>-|13|TRBJ1-2|TRBV5-1|-
CASSLDRDYGYTF
TGCGCCAGCAGCTTGGACAGGGACTATGGCTACACCTTC
>-|16|TRBJ2-3|TRBV4-3|TRBD1
CASSHTGQGTTDTQYF
TGCGCCAGCAGCCACACGGGACAGGGGACCACAGATACGCAGTATTTT
>-|13|TRBJ1-5|TRBV12-5|-
CASGLDNNQPQHF
TGTGCTAGTGGTTTGGACAACAATCAGCCCCAGCATTTT
>-|15|TRBJ1-3|TRBV4-2|TRBD1
CASSQGLRGTDTIYF
TGTGCCAGCAGCCAAGGTCTCAGGGGGACGGACACCATATATTTT
>few|11|TRBJ1-2|TRBV6-5|-
CASSRGAGYTF
TGTGCCAGCAGTCGTGGGGCTGGCTACACCTTC
>-|12|TRBJ1-1|TRBV10-3|-
CAISESQGKAFF
TGTGCCATCAGTGAGTCCCAGGGAAAAGCTTTCTTT
>-|15|TRBJ2-5|TRBV6-1|TRBD1
CASEGNLQGAETQYF
TGTGCCAGCGAGGGGAATTTACAGGGGGCAGAGACCCAGTACTTC
>-|13|TRBJ1-1|TRBV5-5|TRBD1
CASSLGPTGEAFF
TGTGCCAGCAGCTTAGGTCCGACAGGGGAAGCTTTCTTT
>-|14|TRBJ2-3|TRBV19|TRBD2
CASSASGSTDTQYF
TGTGCCAGTAGTGCTAGCGGGAGCACAGATACGCAGTATTTT
>-|15|TRBJ1-2|TRBV6-1|TRBD1
CASKPSGQGNYGYTF
TGTGCCAGCAAGCCTTCGGGACAGGGAAACTATGGCTACACCTTC
>-|11|TRBJ2-7|TRBV20-1|TRBD2
CSARGGVEQYF
TGCAGTGCCCGGGGGGGGGTAGAGCAGTACTTC
>once|15|TRBJ2-1|TRBV5-1|TRBD1
CASSSTGGAYNEQFF
TGCGCCAGCAGCTCGACAGGGGGCGCCTACAATGAGCAGTTCTTC
>-|15|TRBJ2-7|TRBV5-1|-
CASSPVIREAYEQYF
TGCGCCAGCAGCCCGGTGATAAGGGAGGCCTACGAGCAGTACTTC
>-|13|TRBJ2-7|TRBV10-3|-
CAISWGVNYEQYF
TGTGCCATCAGTTGGGGCGTCAACTACGAGCAGTACTTC
>-|16|TRBJ1-4|TRBV5-4|-
CASSWGGGSDNEKLFF
TGTGCCAGCAGCTGGGGGGGAGGGTCAGATAATGAAAAACTGTTTTTT
>-|15|TRBJ2-5|TRBV5-1|-
CASSLSGGDSEAQYF
TGCGCCAGCAGCTTGTCTGGCGGTGATAGCGAGGCCCAGTACTTC
>-|14|TRBJ2-7|TRBV5-4|-
CASSLDYGVYEQYF
TGTGCCAGCAGCTTGGACTACGGGGTCTACGAGCAGTACTTC
>-|17|TRBJ2-3|TRBV4-1|TRBD2
CASSPKPGLGESDTQYF
TGCGCCAGCAGCCCTAAACCGGGACTAGGCGAGTCGGATACGCAGTATTTT
>once|17|TRBJ1-1|TRBV11-1|TRBD1
CASSLPRDRSSNTEAFF
TGTGCCAGCAGCCTACCACGGGACAGAAGTTCGAACACTGAAGCTTTCTTT
>-|17|TRBJ1-3|TRBV7-2|TRBD1
CASSARGGQGAGNTIYF
TGTGCCAGCAGCGCAAGAGGGGGACAGGGGGCTGGAAACACCATATATTTT
>once|15|TRBJ1-4|TRBV6-1|TRBD1
CASSENRGPNEKLFF
TGTGCCAGCAGTGAAAACAGGGGACCTAATGAAAAACTGTTTTTT
>once|16|TRBJ2-5|TRBV9|-
CASSPMGDAGVQTQYF
TGTGCCAGCAGCCCGATGGGAGACGCAGGGGTCCAGACCCAGTACTTC
>-|17|TRBJ2-1|TRBV9|TRBD2
CASSVARRPGGYNEQFF
TGTGCCAGCAGCGTAGCCAGAAGGCCGGGGGGGTACAATGAGCAGTTCTTC
>few|17|TRBJ2-2|TRBV5-6|TRBD1
CASSLPKGQGRTGELFF
TGTGCCAGCAGCTTGCCGAAGGGACAGGGGAGGACCGGGGAGCTGTTTTTT
>-|15|TRBJ2-3|TRBV7-3|TRBD2
CASSFSGRASDTQYF
TGTGCCAGCAGCTTTAGCGGGAGGGCCTCAGATACGCAGTATTTT
>-|16|TRBJ1-4|TRBV5-1|TRBD1
CASSLTTGTGGEKLFF
TGCGCCAGCAGCTTGACAACCGGGACAGGGGGGGAAAAACTGTTTTTT
>-|13|TRBJ1-6|TRBV2|-
CASSERLVSPLHF
TGTGCCAGCAGTGAACGGTTGGTTTCACCCCTCCACTTT
>-|12|TRBJ2-7|TRBV18|TRBD1
CASSGTGGEQYF
TGTGCCAGCTCCGGGACAGGGGGCGAGCAGTACTTC
>-|14|TRBJ2-3|TRBV5-1|-
CASRREASTDTQYF
TGCGCCAGCAGAAGGGAGGCTAGCACAGATACGCAGTATTTT